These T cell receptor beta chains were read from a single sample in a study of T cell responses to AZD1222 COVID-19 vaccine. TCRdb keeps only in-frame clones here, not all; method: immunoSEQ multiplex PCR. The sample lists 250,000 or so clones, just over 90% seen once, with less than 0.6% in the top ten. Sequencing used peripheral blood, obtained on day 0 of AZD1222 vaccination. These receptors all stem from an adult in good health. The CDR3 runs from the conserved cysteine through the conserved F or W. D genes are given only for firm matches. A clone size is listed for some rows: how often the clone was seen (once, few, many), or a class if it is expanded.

cdr3_nt: TGTGCCAGTAGGTCTTCGGGACTCCCTATGAATGAGCAGTTCTTC
cdr3_aa: CASRSSGLPMNEQFF
j_call: TRBJ2-1
d_call: .
clone_size: few
v_call: TRBV19

cdr3_nt: TGTGCCAGAGGGGGACAGGGGGAATCATCACCCCTCCACTTT
cdr3_aa: CARGGQGESSPLHF
j_call: TRBJ1-6
d_call: TRBD1
clone_size: once
v_call: TRBV2

cdr3_nt: TGCAGTGCTAGCCAGGACAGGGCGAAGTTCTTC
cdr3_aa: CSASQDRAKFF
j_call: TRBJ2-1
d_call: TRBD1
clone_size: .
v_call: TRBV20-1

cdr3_nt: TGTGCCAGCAGCGTAGGTGGAGGCCTGAACACCGGGGAGCTGTTTTTT
cdr3_aa: CASSVGGGLNTGELFF
j_call: TRBJ2-2
d_call: .
clone_size: .
v_call: TRBV9

cdr3_nt: TGTGCCAGCAGCGTAGCTACGGGACAGGGCTCTGGCTACACCTTC
cdr3_aa: CASSVATGQGSGYTF
j_call: TRBJ1-2
d_call: TRBD1
clone_size: .
v_call: TRBV9

cdr3_nt: TGTGCCAGCAGTTTAGGGGGACAGATAAACACAGATACGCAGTATTTT
cdr3_aa: CASSLGGQINTDTQYF
j_call: TRBJ2-3
d_call: TRBD1
clone_size: .
v_call: TRBV28

cdr3_nt: TGTGCCAGCAGCTACCTAGACAGGGAAATCACAGATACGCAGTATTTT
cdr3_aa: CASSYLDREITDTQYF
j_call: TRBJ2-3
d_call: TRBD1
clone_size: once
v_call: TRBV28

cdr3_nt: TGCGCCAGCAGCGACACGGTAAACACTGAAGCTTTCTTT
cdr3_aa: CASSDTVNTEAFF
j_call: TRBJ1-1
d_call: .
clone_size: .
v_call: TRBV5-1

cdr3_nt: TGTGCCAGCAGTTACCAGGGAGCCGGGGAGCTGTTTTTT
cdr3_aa: CASSYQGAGELFF
j_call: TRBJ2-2
d_call: .
clone_size: .
v_call: TRBV6-5

cdr3_nt: TGTGCCAGCAGCTTCGGTCGGTCTGGGGCCAACGTCCTGACTTTC
cdr3_aa: CASSFGRSGANVLTF
j_call: TRBJ2-6
d_call: .
clone_size: .
v_call: TRBV7-9

cdr3_nt: TGTGCCAGCTCACCGCCGGGACAGGGCGCCGGCACCGGGGAGCTGTTTTTT
cdr3_aa: CASSPPGQGAGTGELFF
j_call: TRBJ2-2
d_call: TRBD1
clone_size: .
v_call: TRBV18

cdr3_nt: TGTGCCAGCGGCGGAGTGTTGAACACTGAAGCTTTCTTT
cdr3_aa: CASGGVLNTEAFF
j_call: TRBJ1-1
d_call: .
clone_size: .
v_call: TRBV11-2

cdr3_nt: TGTGCCAGCAAGGACAGGAACACCGGGGAGCTGTTTTTT
cdr3_aa: CASKDRNTGELFF
j_call: TRBJ2-2
d_call: .
clone_size: once
v_call: TRBV2

cdr3_nt: TGTGCCAGCAGTCCCGAGGCAGGGTGGAACACTGAAGCTTTCTTT
cdr3_aa: CASSPEAGWNTEAFF
j_call: TRBJ1-1
d_call: .
clone_size: .
v_call: TRBV6-5

cdr3_nt: TGTGCCTGTGACGGACAGGGGTGTGCTTTTAGGAGCAATCAGCCCCAGCATTTT
cdr3_aa: CACDGQGCAFRSNQPQHF
j_call: TRBJ1-5
d_call: TRBD1
clone_size: .
v_call: TRBV30

cdr3_nt: TGTGCCAGCAGCCCTCGCGCTAGCGGGAGTTATGAGACCCAGTACTTC
cdr3_aa: CASSPRASGSYETQYF
j_call: TRBJ2-5
d_call: TRBD2
clone_size: .
v_call: TRBV11-2

cdr3_nt: TGTGCCAGCAGCTTAGCCCCGCAGGGCCGTGCCTCAGATACGCAGTATTTT
cdr3_aa: CASSLAPQGRASDTQYF
j_call: TRBJ2-3
d_call: .
clone_size: once
v_call: TRBV7-2